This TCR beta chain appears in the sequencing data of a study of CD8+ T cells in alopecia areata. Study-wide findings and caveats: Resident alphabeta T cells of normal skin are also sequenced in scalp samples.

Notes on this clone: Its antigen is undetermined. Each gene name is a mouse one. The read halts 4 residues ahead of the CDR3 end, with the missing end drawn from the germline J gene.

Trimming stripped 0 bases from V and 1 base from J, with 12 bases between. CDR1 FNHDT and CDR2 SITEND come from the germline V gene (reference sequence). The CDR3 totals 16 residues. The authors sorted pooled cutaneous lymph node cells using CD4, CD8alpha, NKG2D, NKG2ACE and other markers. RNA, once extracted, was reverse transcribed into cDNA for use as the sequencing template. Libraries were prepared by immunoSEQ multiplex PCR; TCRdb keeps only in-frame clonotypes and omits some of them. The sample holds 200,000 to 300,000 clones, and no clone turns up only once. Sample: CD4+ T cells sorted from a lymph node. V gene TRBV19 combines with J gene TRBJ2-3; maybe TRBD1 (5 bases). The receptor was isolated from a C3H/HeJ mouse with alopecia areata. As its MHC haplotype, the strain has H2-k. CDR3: CASSIASGRGAETLYF. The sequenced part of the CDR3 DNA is TGTGCCAGCAGTATAGCTTCAGGGAGGGGTGCAGAA.